Sequencing of this T cell receptor beta chain was carried out in a study of cytomegalovirus exposure and HLA in healthy donors. Across the study: The Caucasian-associated ancestry cluster contained approximately 81% of the 300 to 400 genotyped donors.

Trimming removed 0 bases from V and 2 bases from J; junction bases left unmatched: 12. The germline CDR1 and CDR2 sequences are SGHVS and FNYEAQ. CDR3 length: 20 residues. Study-level points and caveats: It was about 180 TCR beta chains that were listed as cytomegalovirus-associated. In an earlier analysis, about 87% or about 30%: the productive usage of most TCR beta V segments. Presence/absence results assume similar sequencing depth per donor, which may not hold.

Details on this clone: Its antigen remains unknown.

This PCR relied on a set of 60 Vbeta primers and 13 Jbeta primers. TCRdb keeps only in-frame clones here, not all; method: immunoSEQ multiplex PCR. The data hold fewer than 200,000 clones, with approximately 84% observed a single time. The chain has TRBV7-6 and TRBJ2-5; 13 bases match TRBD2. The origin of this receptor is a man aged 25-40 years in good health and CMV-seronegative. The source material was PBMCs. CDR3 protein: CASSLAPTSGGPLTQETQYF. In nucleotides, the CDR3 is TGTGCCAGCAGCTTAGCCCCGACTAGCGGGGGGCCATTAACTCAAGAGACCCAGTACTTC.